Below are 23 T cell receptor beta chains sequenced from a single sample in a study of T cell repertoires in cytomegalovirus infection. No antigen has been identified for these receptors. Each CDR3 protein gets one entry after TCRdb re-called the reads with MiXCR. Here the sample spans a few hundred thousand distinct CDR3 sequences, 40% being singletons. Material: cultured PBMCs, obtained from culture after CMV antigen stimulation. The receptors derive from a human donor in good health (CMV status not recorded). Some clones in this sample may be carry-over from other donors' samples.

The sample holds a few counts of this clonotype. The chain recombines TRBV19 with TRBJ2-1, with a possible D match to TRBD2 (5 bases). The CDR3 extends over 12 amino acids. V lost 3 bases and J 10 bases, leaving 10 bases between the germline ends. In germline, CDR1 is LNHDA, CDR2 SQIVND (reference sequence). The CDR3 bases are TGTGCCAGTAGTATTGGAGGCAGCGAGCAGTTCTTC. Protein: CASSIGGSEQFF.

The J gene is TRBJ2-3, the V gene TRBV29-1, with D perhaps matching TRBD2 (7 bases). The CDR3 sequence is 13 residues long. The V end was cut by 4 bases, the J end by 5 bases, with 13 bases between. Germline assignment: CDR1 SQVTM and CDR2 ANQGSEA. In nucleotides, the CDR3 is TGCAGCGTTGCCGGGGGCGGGGGAGATACGCAGTATTTT. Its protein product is CSVAGGGGDTQYF.

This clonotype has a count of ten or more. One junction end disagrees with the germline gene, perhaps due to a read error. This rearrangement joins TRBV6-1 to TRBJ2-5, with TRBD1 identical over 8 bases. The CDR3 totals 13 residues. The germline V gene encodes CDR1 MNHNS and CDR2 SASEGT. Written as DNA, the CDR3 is TGTGCCAGTAGTGAAGACAGGGGAGAGACCCAGTACTTC. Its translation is CASSEDRGETQYF.

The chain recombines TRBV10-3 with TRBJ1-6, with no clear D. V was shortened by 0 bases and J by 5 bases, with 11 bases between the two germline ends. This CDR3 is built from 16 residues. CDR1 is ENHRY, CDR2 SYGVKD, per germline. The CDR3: CAISESRGSDNSPLHF. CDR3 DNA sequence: TGTGCCATCAGTGAGTCGAGAGGTTCGGATAATTCACCCCTCCACTTT.

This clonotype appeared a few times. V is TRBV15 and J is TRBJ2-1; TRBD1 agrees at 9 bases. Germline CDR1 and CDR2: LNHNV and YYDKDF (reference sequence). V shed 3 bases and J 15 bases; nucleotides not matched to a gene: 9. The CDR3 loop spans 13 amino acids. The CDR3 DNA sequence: TGTGCCACCAGCAGGGTCTCCGGGACAGGGCCGTTCTTC. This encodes CATSRVSGTGPFF. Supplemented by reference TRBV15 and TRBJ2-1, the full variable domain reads DAMVIQNPRYQVTQFGKPVTLSCSQTLNHNVMYWYQQKSSQAPKLLFHYYDKDFNNEADTPDNFQSRRPNTSFCFLDIRSPGLGDTAMYLCATSRVSGTGPFFGPGTRLTVL.

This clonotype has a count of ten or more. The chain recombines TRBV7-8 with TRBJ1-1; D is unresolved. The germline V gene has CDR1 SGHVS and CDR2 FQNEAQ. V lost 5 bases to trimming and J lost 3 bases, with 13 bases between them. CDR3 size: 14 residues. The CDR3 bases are TGTGCCAGCAGCCCCCCCACGGGGTACACTGAAGCTTTCTTT. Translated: CASSPPTGYTEAFF.

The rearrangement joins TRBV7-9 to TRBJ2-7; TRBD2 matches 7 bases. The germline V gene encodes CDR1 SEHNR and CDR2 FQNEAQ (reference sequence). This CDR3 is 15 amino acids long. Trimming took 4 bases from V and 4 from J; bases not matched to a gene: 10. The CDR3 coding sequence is TGTGCCAGCAGCTGGGAGGGCAGAGGGTTGTACGAGCAGTACTTC. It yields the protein CASSWEGRGLYEQYF.

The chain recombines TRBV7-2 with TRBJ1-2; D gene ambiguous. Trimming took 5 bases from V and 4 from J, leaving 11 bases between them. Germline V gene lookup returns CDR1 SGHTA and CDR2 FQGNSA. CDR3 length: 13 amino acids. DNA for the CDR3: TGTGCCAGCAGCCAAGCGGTGGGCTATGGCTACACCTTC. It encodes CASSQAVGYGYTF.

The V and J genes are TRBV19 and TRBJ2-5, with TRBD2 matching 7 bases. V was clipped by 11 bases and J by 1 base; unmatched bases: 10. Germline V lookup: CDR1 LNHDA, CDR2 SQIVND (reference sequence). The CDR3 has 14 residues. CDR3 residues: CAWRGRGTQETQYF. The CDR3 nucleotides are TGTGCCTGGCGGGGGAGGGGAACCCAAGAGACCCAGTACTTC.

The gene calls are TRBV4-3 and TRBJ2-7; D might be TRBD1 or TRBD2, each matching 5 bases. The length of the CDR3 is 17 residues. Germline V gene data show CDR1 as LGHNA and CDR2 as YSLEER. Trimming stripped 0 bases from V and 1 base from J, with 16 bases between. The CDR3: CASSQDSTGASSYEQYF. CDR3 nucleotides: TGCGCCAGCAGCCAAGATTCCACCGGGGCCTCTTCCTACGAGCAGTACTTC.

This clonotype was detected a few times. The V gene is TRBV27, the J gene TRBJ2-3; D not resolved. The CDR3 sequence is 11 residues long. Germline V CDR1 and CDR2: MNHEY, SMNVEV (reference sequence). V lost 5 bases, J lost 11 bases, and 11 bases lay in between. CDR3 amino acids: CASSNSARQYF. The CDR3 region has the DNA TGTGCCAGCAGTAACTCCGCGCGGCAGTATTTT.

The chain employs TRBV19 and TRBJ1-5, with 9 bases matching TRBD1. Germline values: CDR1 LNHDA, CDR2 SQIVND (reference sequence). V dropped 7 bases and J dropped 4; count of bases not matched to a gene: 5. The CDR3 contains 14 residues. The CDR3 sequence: CASTMTGGNQPQHF. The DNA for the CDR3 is TGTGCCAGTACCATGACAGGGGGGAATCAGCCCCAGCATTTT.

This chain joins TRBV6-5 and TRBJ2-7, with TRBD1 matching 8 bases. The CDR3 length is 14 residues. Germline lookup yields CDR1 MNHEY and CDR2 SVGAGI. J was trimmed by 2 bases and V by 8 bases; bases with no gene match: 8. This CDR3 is CASGPGTGTYEQYF. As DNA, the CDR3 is TGTGCCAGCGGCCCCGGGACAGGCACCTACGAGCAGTACTTC.

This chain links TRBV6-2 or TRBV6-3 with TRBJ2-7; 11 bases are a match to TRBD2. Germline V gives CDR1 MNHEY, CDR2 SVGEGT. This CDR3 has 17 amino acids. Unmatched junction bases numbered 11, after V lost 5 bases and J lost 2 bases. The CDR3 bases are TGTGCCAGCAGTAAACTAGCGGGAGAAACCAAGGCCTACGAGCAGTACTTC. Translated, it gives CASSKLAGETKAYEQYF.

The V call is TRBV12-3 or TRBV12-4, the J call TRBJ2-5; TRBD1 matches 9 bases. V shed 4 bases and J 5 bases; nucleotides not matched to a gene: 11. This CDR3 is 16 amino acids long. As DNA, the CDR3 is TGTGCCAGCAGTTGGACAGGGGCTGCTGCGGGGGAGACCCAGTACTTC. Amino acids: CASSWTGAAAGETQYF.

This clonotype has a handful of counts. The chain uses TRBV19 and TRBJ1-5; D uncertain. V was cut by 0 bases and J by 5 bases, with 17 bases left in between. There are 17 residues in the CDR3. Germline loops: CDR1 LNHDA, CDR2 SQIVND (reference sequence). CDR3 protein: CASSIDRRPLLHQPQHF. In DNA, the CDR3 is TGTGCCAGTAGTATAGATAGACGCCCTCTTCTCCATCAGCCCCAGCATTTT.

In DNA form, the CDR3 reads TGTGCCAGCAGCTTAGGGAGGTTATCCTACGAGCAGTACTTC. Protein: CASSLGRLSYEQYF. The genes are TRBV7-2 and TRBJ2-7; the D gene is possibly TRBD2 (5 bases). The length of the CDR3 is 14 residues. Germline V gene data show CDR1 as SGHTA and CDR2 as FQGNSA. V was trimmed by 1 base and J by 1 base, leaving 8 bases between them.

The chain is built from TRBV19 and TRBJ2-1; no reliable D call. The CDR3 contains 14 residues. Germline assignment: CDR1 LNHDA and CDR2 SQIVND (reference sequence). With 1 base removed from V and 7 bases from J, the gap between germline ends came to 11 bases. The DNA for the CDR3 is TGTGCCAGTAGTATAGTCCAGGTGGGGAATGAGCAGTTCTTC. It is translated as CASSIVQVGNEQFF. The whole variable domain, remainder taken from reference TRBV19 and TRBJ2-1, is DGGITQSPKYLFRKEGQNVTLSCEQNLNHDAMYWYRQDPGQGLRLIYYSQIVNDFQKGDIAEGYSVSREKKESFPLTVTSAQKNPTAFYLCASSIVQVGNEQFFGPGTRLTVL.

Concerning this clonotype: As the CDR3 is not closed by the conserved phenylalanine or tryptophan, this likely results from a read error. The CDR3 DNA reads as TGTGCCAGCAGCTTATGGGTGGGGGGCACCGGGGAGCTGTTTTCT. Encoded protein: CASSLWVGGTGELFS. The V gene is TRBV7-2, the J gene TRBJ2-2, with a tentative D call TRBD2 (6 bases). Germline-derived CDR1 and CDR2 are SGHTA and FQGNSA. This CDR3 contains 15 residues. V lost 2 bases, J lost 4 bases, and 11 bases lay in between.

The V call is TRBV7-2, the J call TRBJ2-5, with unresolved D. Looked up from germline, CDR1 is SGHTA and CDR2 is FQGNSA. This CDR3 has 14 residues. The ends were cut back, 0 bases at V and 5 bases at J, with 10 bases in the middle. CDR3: CASSLAVQSETQYF. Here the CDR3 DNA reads TGTGCCAGCAGCTTAGCTGTCCAGTCGGAGACCCAGTACTTC. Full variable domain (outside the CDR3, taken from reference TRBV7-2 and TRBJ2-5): GAGVSQSPSNKVTEKGKDVELRCDPISGHTALYWYRQSLGQGLEFLIYFQGNSAPDKSGLPSDRFSAERTGGSVSTLTIQRTQQEDSAVYLCASSLAVQSETQYFGPGTRLLVL.

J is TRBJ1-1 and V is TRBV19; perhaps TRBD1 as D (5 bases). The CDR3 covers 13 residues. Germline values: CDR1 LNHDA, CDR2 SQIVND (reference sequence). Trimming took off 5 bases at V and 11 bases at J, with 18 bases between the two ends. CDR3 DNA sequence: TGTGCCAGTAGTCCAACCCTCGGACAACGGGCTTTCTTT. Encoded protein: CASSPTLGQRAFF.

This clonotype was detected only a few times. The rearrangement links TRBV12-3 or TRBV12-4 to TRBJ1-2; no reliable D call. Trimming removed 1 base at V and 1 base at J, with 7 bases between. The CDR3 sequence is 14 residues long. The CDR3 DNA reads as TGTGCCAGCAGTTTAGGGGCCAGTAACTATGGCTACACCTTC. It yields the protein CASSLGASNYGYTF.

The CDR3 loop is CASSLETSGLTGELFF. In DNA, the CDR3 is TGCGCCAGCAGCTTGGAAACTAGCGGGCTAACCGGGGAGCTGTTTTTT. This rearrangement joins TRBV5-1 to TRBJ2-2; TRBD2 aligns across 9 bases. Germline loops: CDR1 SGHRS, CDR2 YFSETQ. The CDR3 has 16 residues. V dropped 0 bases and J dropped 5; count of bases not matched to a gene: 5.